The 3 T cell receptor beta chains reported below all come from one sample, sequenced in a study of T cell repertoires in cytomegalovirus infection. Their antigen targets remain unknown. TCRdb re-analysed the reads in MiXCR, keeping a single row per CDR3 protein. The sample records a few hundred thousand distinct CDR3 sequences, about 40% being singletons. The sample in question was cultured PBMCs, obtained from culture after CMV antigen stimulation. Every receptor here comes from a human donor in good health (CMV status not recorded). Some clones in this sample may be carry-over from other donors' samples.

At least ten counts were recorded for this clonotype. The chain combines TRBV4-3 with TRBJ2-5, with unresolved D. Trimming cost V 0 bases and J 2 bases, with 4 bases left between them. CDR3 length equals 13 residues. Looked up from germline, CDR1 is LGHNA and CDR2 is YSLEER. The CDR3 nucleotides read TGCGCCAGCAGCCAAGACCGTCAAGAGACCCAGTACTTC. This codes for CASSQDRQETQYF.

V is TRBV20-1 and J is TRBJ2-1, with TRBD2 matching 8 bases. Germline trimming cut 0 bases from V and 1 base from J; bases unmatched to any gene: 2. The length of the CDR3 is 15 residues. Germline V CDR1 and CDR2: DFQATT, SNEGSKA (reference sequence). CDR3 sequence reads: CSARDPGGSYNEQFF. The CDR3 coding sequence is TGCAGTGCTAGAGATCCGGGGGGGTCCTACAATGAGCAGTTCTTC.

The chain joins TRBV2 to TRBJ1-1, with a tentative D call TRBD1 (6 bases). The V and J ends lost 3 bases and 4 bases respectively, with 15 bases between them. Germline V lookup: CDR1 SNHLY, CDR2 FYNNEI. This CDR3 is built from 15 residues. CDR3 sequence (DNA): TGTGCCAGCAGTGAGGGTCAGGGGTGGAGCACTGAAGCTTTCTTT. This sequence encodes CASSEGQGWSTEAFF.